This TCR beta chain was identified during a study of T cell responses to AZD1222 COVID-19 vaccine. Broader study findings: Without day 14 samples, only post-peak T cell repertoires were studied. A mostly white British donor set with more females was recruited, and clonal diversity was possibly underestimated.

As for this clone: Its antigen is unknown.

The CDR3 sequence is 17 residues long. V shed 2 bases and J shed 4 bases, with 20 bases lying between them. Germline V gene sequence: CDR1 KGHSH, CDR2 LQKENI. Sequencing was performed with immunoSEQ multiplex PCR; in TCRdb, only in-frame clones are kept and a portion is missing. Among approximately 180,000 clones listed, 85% to 90% were seen once. The V gene is TRBV18, the J gene TRBJ1-1; D perhaps matches TRBD1 (6 bases). The clonotype originates from an adult who received the MenACWY meningococcal vaccine as a control. The sequencing used peripheral blood, collected 28 days after the second dose of the MenACWY control vaccine. CDR3 sequence reads: CASSPVPGGARGTEAFF. As DNA, the CDR3 is TGTGCCAGCTCACCAGTTCCCGGGGGGGCAAGGGGCACTGAAGCTTTCTTT.